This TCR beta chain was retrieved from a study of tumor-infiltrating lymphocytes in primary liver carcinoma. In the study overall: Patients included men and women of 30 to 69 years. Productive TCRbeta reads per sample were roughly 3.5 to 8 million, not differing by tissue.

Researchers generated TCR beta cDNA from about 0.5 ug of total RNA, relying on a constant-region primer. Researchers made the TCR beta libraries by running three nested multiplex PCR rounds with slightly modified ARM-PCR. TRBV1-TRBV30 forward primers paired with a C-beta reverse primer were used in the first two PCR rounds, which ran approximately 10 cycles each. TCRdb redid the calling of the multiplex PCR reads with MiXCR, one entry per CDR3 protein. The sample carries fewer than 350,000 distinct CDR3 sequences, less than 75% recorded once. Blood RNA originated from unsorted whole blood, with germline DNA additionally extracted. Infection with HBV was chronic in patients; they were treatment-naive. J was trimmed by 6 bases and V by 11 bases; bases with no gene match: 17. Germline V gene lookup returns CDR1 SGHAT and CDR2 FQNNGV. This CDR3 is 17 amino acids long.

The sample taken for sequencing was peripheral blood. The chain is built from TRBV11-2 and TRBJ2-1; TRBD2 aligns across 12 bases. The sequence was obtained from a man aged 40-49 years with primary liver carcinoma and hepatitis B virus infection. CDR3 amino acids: CAGRRSETSGSSNEQFF. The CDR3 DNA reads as TGTGCCGGAAGGCGCTCCGAGACTAGCGGGAGCTCCAATGAGCAGTTCTTC.